This TCR beta chain was observed in a study of blood T cell repertoires in COVID-19. Generated by immunoSEQ multiplex PCR, the TCRdb table keeps only in-frame clones and is missing some. This sample has fewer than 300,000 clones, with around 85% found just once. Cohort assignment relied on participant-reported clinical history. Cohort 3 donors were reported recovered after two negative PCRs, clearance, or symptom resolution. The V and J ends lost 4 bases and 2 bases respectively, with 12 bases between them. The CDR3 is made up of 14 amino acids. Germline V lookup: CDR1 SNHLY, CDR2 FYNNEI. The chain employs TRBV2 and TRBJ2-7, with D perhaps TRBD1 (6 bases). The source is a woman between 45 and 60 years old who had recovered from COVID-19. The specimen was PBMCs or T cells enriched from blood (not recorded which). The CDR3 nucleotides read TGTGCCAGCAGTGTCTCCGGGACAACCTACGAGCAGTACTTC. This gives the protein CASSVSGTTYEQYF.